The rows below give T cell receptor beta chains drawn from one sample of a study of regulatory T cells in long-lasting Graves disease. Using its own MiXCR run on the multiplex PCR reads, TCRdb lists one record per CDR3 protein. This sample yields 540,000 or so distinct CDR3 sequences, of which around an eighth are seen a single time; 10% belongs to the top ten. The data also belong to a second study, concerning T cells in Graves' hyperthyroidism and ophthalmopathy.

The sample consisted of peripheral blood mononuclear cells (PBMCs), taken at new diagnosis, from a patient treated with antithyroid drugs. The receptors derive from a man aged 25 to 40 with Graves disease. Both conserved end residues are part of each CDR3. The D gene is left open where the match is weak. Rows give clone size only sometimes, using once, few, many, or a class for an expanded clone.

j_gene: TRBJ2-5
v_gene: TRBV2
d_gene: TRBD2
abundance: many
CDR3aa: CASSRRLAGQETQYF
CDR3nt: TGTGCCAGCAGCCGAAGACTAGCGGGCCAAGAGACCCAGTACTTC

j_gene: TRBJ2-5
v_gene: TRBV12-3/TRBV12-4
d_gene: TRBD2
abundance: many
CDR3aa: CAITAGFQETQYF
CDR3nt: TGTGCCATCACAGCGGGGTTCCAAGAGACCCAGTACTTC

j_gene: TRBJ1-2
v_gene: TRBV6-1
d_gene: TRBD1
abundance: NA
CDR3aa: CASSRGHDGYTF
CDR3nt: TGTGCCAGCAGTAGGGGGCACGATGGCTACACCTTC

j_gene: TRBJ2-1
v_gene: TRBV18
d_gene: NA
abundance: NA
CDR3aa: CASSPRARNEQFF
CDR3nt: TGTGCCAGCTCACCCAGGGCTCGAAATGAGCAGTTCTTC

j_gene: TRBJ2-3
v_gene: TRBV27
d_gene: NA
abundance: many
CDR3aa: CASSFRAIVRSDTQYF
CDR3nt: TGTGCCAGCAGTTTTCGGGCGATCGTGAGGTCAGATACGCAGTATTTT

j_gene: TRBJ1-2
v_gene: TRBV9
d_gene: NA
abundance: NA
CDR3aa: CASEGLYGYTF
CDR3nt: TGTGCCAGCGAGGGGCTCTATGGCTACACCTTC

j_gene: TRBJ2-3
v_gene: TRBV7-3
d_gene: TRBD2
abundance: NA
CDR3aa: CASSPAGRGDTQYF
CDR3nt: TGTGCCAGCAGCCCAGCGGGAAGGGGTGATACGCAGTATTTT

j_gene: TRBJ2-3
v_gene: TRBV7-3
d_gene: TRBD1
abundance: many
CDR3aa: CASSLDGPGGDTQYF
CDR3nt: TGTGCCAGCAGCCTAGATGGCCCAGGGGGAGATACGCAGTATTTT

j_gene: TRBJ2-5
v_gene: TRBV9
d_gene: TRBD2
abundance: NA
CDR3aa: CASSVGLAGLQETQYF
CDR3nt: TGTGCCAGCAGCGTAGGACTAGCGGGGCTCCAAGAGACCCAGTACTTC

j_gene: TRBJ2-1
v_gene: TRBV2
d_gene: NA
abundance: many
CDR3aa: CASSEDFKEQFF
CDR3nt: TGTGCCAGCAGTGAAGACTTCAAGGAGCAGTTCTTC

j_gene: TRBJ2-5
v_gene: TRBV20-1
d_gene: NA
abundance: NA
CDR3aa: CSARAPHGGIETQYF
CDR3nt: TGCAGTGCTAGAGCTCCTCACGGGGGCATAGAGACCCAGTACTTC

j_gene: TRBJ1-1
v_gene: TRBV29-1
d_gene: TRBD1
abundance: many
CDR3aa: CSVWGQAREAFF
CDR3nt: TGCAGCGTCTGGGGACAGGCCCGTGAAGCTTTCTTT

j_gene: TRBJ2-5
v_gene: TRBV20-1
d_gene: NA
abundance: many
CDR3aa: CSATTSWEWGKTQYF
CDR3nt: TGCAGTGCTACCACCTCTTGGGAGTGGGGGAAGACCCAGTACTTC

j_gene: TRBJ1-1
v_gene: TRBV12-3/TRBV12-4
d_gene: TRBD1
abundance: many
CDR3aa: CASRDGQGEAFF
CDR3nt: TGTGCCAGCAGGGACGGACAGGGTGAAGCTTTCTTT

j_gene: TRBJ1-4
v_gene: TRBV27
d_gene: NA
abundance: NA
CDR3aa: CASSPRENEKLFF
CDR3nt: TGTGCCAGCAGTCCCAGGGAAAATGAAAAACTGTTTTTT

j_gene: TRBJ2-5
v_gene: TRBV7-3
d_gene: NA
abundance: many
CDR3aa: CASSLTGAQETQYF
CDR3nt: TGTGCCAGCAGCTTAACGGGGGCACAAGAGACCCAGTACTTC

j_gene: TRBJ1-1
v_gene: TRBV29-1
d_gene: NA
abundance: few
CDR3aa: CSVEPRGREVFF
CDR3nt: TGCAGCGTTGAACCCCGGGGGCGCGAAGTTTTCTTT

j_gene: TRBJ2-1
v_gene: TRBV24-1
d_gene: TRBD2
abundance: NA
CDR3aa: CATSDYASGRHEQFF
CDR3nt: TGTGCCACCAGTGATTATGCTAGCGGGAGACATGAGCAGTTCTTC

j_gene: TRBJ2-6
v_gene: TRBV7-2
d_gene: NA
abundance: once
CDR3aa: CASSLEKLAGANVLTF
CDR3nt: TGTGCCAGCAGCTTAGAAAAATTGGCTGGGGCCAACGTCCTGACTTTC

j_gene: TRBJ2-3
v_gene: TRBV9
d_gene: NA
abundance: NA
CDR3aa: CASSGTGEATQYF
CDR3nt: TGTGCCAGCAGCGGTACAGGGGAGGCTACGCAGTATTTT

j_gene: TRBJ1-4
v_gene: TRBV18
d_gene: NA
abundance: NA
CDR3aa: CASSPIISSNEKLFF
CDR3nt: TGTGCCAGCTCACCGATAATCTCGTCTAATGAAAAACTGTTTTTT

j_gene: TRBJ1-2
v_gene: TRBV12-3/TRBV12-4
d_gene: NA
abundance: many
CDR3aa: CASSEGGGARLYGYTF
CDR3nt: TGTGCCAGCAGCGAAGGTGGAGGCGCAAGATTATATGGCTACACCTTC

j_gene: TRBJ2-1
v_gene: TRBV20-1
d_gene: TRBD2
abundance: NA
CDR3aa: CSAMREGGYEQFF
CDR3nt: TGCAGTGCTATGCGGGAGGGGGGGTATGAGCAGTTCTTC

j_gene: TRBJ1-5
v_gene: TRBV20-1
d_gene: NA
abundance: many
CDR3aa: CSARDPGQGQPQHF
CDR3nt: TGCAGTGCTAGAGACCCCGGGCAGGGTCAGCCCCAGCATTTT

j_gene: TRBJ2-7
v_gene: TRBV27
d_gene: NA
abundance: NA
CDR3aa: CASSSGRGRGSYEQYF
CDR3nt: TGTGCCAGCAGTTCGGGGCGGGGAAGGGGCTCCTACGAGCAGTACTTC

j_gene: TRBJ2-1
v_gene: TRBV7-3
d_gene: TRBD2
abundance: many
CDR3aa: CASSLGSREGDEQFF
CDR3nt: TGTGCCAGCAGCTTAGGTTCGCGGGAGGGCGATGAGCAGTTCTTC

j_gene: TRBJ2-5
v_gene: TRBV27
d_gene: NA
abundance: many
CDR3aa: CASSWGRGTQTQYF
CDR3nt: TGTGCCAGCAGTTGGGGAAGAGGGACCCAGACCCAGTACTTC

j_gene: TRBJ2-3
v_gene: TRBV5-4
d_gene: TRBD2
abundance: many
CDR3aa: CASSLGGRGTDTQYF
CDR3nt: TGTGCCAGCAGCTTGGGAGGGAGGGGCACAGATACGCAGTATTTT

j_gene: TRBJ2-1
v_gene: TRBV6-1
d_gene: NA
abundance: NA
CDR3aa: CASSEMRFSYNEQFF
CDR3nt: TGTGCCAGCAGTGAAATGCGGTTCTCCTACAATGAGCAGTTCTTC

j_gene: TRBJ2-5
v_gene: TRBV5-1
d_gene: NA
abundance: many
CDR3aa: CASSFGQEETQYF
CDR3nt: TGCGCCAGCAGCTTTGGGCAGGAAGAGACCCAGTACTTC

j_gene: TRBJ2-1
v_gene: TRBV20-1
d_gene: NA
abundance: many
CDR3aa: CSARRGRYNEQFF
CDR3nt: TGCAGTGCTAGGCGAGGCAGGTACAATGAGCAGTTCTTC

j_gene: TRBJ1-4
v_gene: TRBV28
d_gene: NA
abundance: many
CDR3aa: CASRRWQVGEKLFF
CDR3nt: TGTGCCAGCAGACGGTGGCAGGTCGGGGAAAAACTGTTTTTT

j_gene: TRBJ1-2
v_gene: TRBV9
d_gene: TRBD1
abundance: few
CDR3aa: CASSVAGTEYSYTF
CDR3nt: TGTGCCAGCAGCGTAGCCGGGACAGAGTATAGCTACACCTTC

j_gene: TRBJ2-7
v_gene: TRBV12-3/TRBV12-4
d_gene: TRBD2
abundance: many
CDR3aa: CASRASGRYEQYF
CDR3nt: TGTGCCAGCAGAGCTAGCGGGAGGTACGAGCAGTACTTC

j_gene: TRBJ2-7
v_gene: TRBV20-1
d_gene: TRBD2
abundance: few
CDR3aa: CSASPSGRSYEQYF
CDR3nt: TGCAGTGCTAGTCCTAGCGGGAGGTCCTACGAGCAGTACTTC

j_gene: TRBJ2-1
v_gene: TRBV2
d_gene: NA
abundance: many
CDR3aa: CASSEVLVANEQFF
CDR3nt: TGTGCCAGCAGTGAGGTTCTAGTGGCCAATGAGCAGTTCTTC

j_gene: TRBJ2-7
v_gene: TRBV12-5
d_gene: TRBD2
abundance: many
CDR3aa: CASGMGGFYEQYF
CDR3nt: TGTGCTAGTGGAATGGGGGGGTTCTACGAGCAGTACTTC

j_gene: TRBJ2-5
v_gene: TRBV25-1
d_gene: TRBD1
abundance: few
CDR3aa: CASSRRGQGNQETQYF
CDR3nt: TGTGCCAGCAGTCGTCGGGGACAGGGGAACCAAGAGACCCAGTACTTC

j_gene: TRBJ1-1
v_gene: TRBV30
d_gene: NA
abundance: many
CDR3aa: CAWTGYRRGEAFF
CDR3nt: TGTGCCTGGACCGGGTACCGGCGGGGTGAAGCTTTCTTT

j_gene: TRBJ2-1
v_gene: TRBV19
d_gene: NA
abundance: many
CDR3aa: CASSIVGQLYSYNEQFF
CDR3nt: TGTGCCAGTAGTATAGTCGGACAGTTATATTCCTACAATGAGCAGTTCTTC

j_gene: TRBJ2-1
v_gene: TRBV11-2
d_gene: NA
abundance: many
CDR3aa: CASSLQERNEQFF
CDR3nt: TGTGCCAGCAGCCTCCAGGAGCGCAATGAGCAGTTCTTC

j_gene: TRBJ2-1
v_gene: TRBV10-3
d_gene: NA
abundance: many
CDR3aa: CAIIPEGYNEQFF
CDR3nt: TGTGCCATCATCCCAGAGGGTTACAATGAGCAGTTCTTC

j_gene: TRBJ1-1
v_gene: TRBV6-1
d_gene: TRBD1
abundance: few
CDR3aa: CASTGGRNTEAFF
CDR3nt: TGTGCCAGCACAGGGGGCCGGAACACTGAAGCTTTCTTT

j_gene: TRBJ1-6
v_gene: TRBV5-4
d_gene: TRBD1
abundance: once
CDR3aa: CASSIQGVVSPLHF
CDR3nt: TGTGCCAGCAGCATACAGGGGGTGGTGTCACCCCTCCACTTT

j_gene: TRBJ2-4
v_gene: TRBV12-3/TRBV12-4
d_gene: TRBD1
abundance: many
CDR3aa: CASRAGTDRNIQYF
CDR3nt: TGTGCCAGCAGGGCCGGGACAGACAGAAACATTCAGTACTTC

j_gene: TRBJ2-3
v_gene: TRBV9
d_gene: NA
abundance: NA
CDR3aa: CASSTAGAPTDTQYF
CDR3nt: TGTGCCAGCTCCACGGCCGGGGCCCCCACAGATACGCAGTATTTT

j_gene: TRBJ1-2
v_gene: TRBV27
d_gene: NA
abundance: NA
CDR3aa: CASTSGFGGGYTF
CDR3nt: TGTGCCAGCACCTCCGGATTCGGGGGAGGCTACACCTTC